This T cell receptor (beta chain) came from a study of blood T cell repertoires in COVID-19. At the level of the study: The study drew acute and convalescent COVID-19 samples from the United States, Italy and Spain. PBMCs, B-cell-depleted T cells, or T cells were the source of the cDNA or gDNA that made up the material.

Germline CDR1 and CDR2: SGHDN and FVKESK. Losses at the gene ends were 5 bases for V and 4 bases for J; bases not matched to a gene: 7. The CDR3 sequence is 14 residues long. In the original analysis: The authors estimated nucleated cell counts from reference gene primer amplification. Measured with immunoSEQ multiplex PCR; TCRdb has only the in-frame clones, and not every one. The V and J calls and the clone size are those of that table, but D and trimming were determined from the DNA. The repertoire holds 260,000 or so clones, with 84% as singletons. This TCR was sampled from a human donor in a cohort sampled during active COVID-19. What was sequenced was peripheral blood. The chain has TRBV14 and TRBJ1-1, with TRBD1 matching over 7 bases. DNA for the CDR3: TGTGCCAGCAGCTCCACAGGGGTGCGCACTGAAGCTTTCTTT. This encodes CASSSTGVRTEAFF.